The 18 T cell receptor beta chains listed next were all sequenced from one sample in a study of blood T cells in healthy people across ages. Next came a second PCR, run for about 6 to 12 cycles, which used a sample-barcoded 5' primer along with a J-beta primer mix. TCRdb processed the 5' RACE reads anew with MiXCR; each CDR3 protein has one entry. Of 600,000 to 1,000,000 distinct CDR3 sequences listed, roughly 25% were seen once; the top ten hold more than 3%. These data are also associated with another study on T cells of mothers and their children.

The sequencing sample was made of blood. These receptors originate from a boy aged 5 to 17 in good health.

The chain uses TRBV7-3 and TRBJ2-2; 8 bases map to TRBD2. CDR3 length equals 15 residues. V lost 5 bases, J lost 4 bases, and 6 bases stayed unmatched. In germline, CDR1 is SGHTA, CDR2 FQGTGA. CDR3 sequence reads: CASSPGLAATGELFF. CDR3 bases: TGTGCCAGCAGCCCCGGACTAGCTGCCACCGGGGAGCTGTTTTTT.

The chain links TRBV20-1 to TRBJ1-1, with 8 bases identical to TRBD1. Germline lookup yields CDR1 DFQATT and CDR2 SNEGSKA (reference sequence). The CDR3 consists of 11 residues. After removal of 4 bases from V and 5 bases from J, the junction contained 0 bases not matched to a gene. CDR3 nucleotides: TGCAGTGCTAACAGGGGGACTGAAGCTTTCTTT. It encodes CSANRGTEAFF.

The rearrangement links TRBV7-9 to TRBJ2-7; D gene uncertain. This CDR3 has 14 residues. V dropped 0 bases and J dropped 2 bases, with 8 bases sitting between them. Germline V gene data show CDR1 as SEHNR and CDR2 as FQNEAQ (reference sequence). The CDR3 sequence is CASSLADVAYEQYF. The CDR3 DNA sequence: TGTGCCAGCAGCTTAGCGGACGTAGCCTACGAGCAGTACTTC.

This chain joins TRBV24-1 and TRBJ2-2; D is ambiguous. The germline V gene has CDR1 KGHDR and CDR2 SFDVKD. V gave up 2 bases and J gave up 7 bases, with 4 bases separating them. This CDR3 is built from 12 residues. This chain's CDR3 is CATSDSVGELFF. CDR3 DNA sequence: TGTGCCACCAGTGATTCGGTCGGGGAGCTGTTTTTT.

The CDR3 reads CSAGGGTEAFF. The CDR3 DNA sequence: TGCAGTGCTGGGGGGGGGACTGAAGCTTTCTTT. The chain links TRBV20-1 to TRBJ1-1; maybe TRBD1 (5 bases). This CDR3 spans 11 amino acids. Trimming cost V 5 bases and J 5 bases, with 9 bases left between them. Germline loops: CDR1 DFQATT, CDR2 SNEGSKA (reference sequence).

This clonotype has just a few counts. The V and J genes are TRBV29-1 and TRBJ1-2, with 9 bases identical to TRBD1. V was clipped by 5 bases and J by 6 bases; unmatched bases: 1. In germline, CDR1 is SQVTM, CDR2 ANQGSEA. The CDR3 contains 11 residues. The CDR3 DNA is TGCAGCGTTCGGACAGGGGATGGCTACACCTTC. It specifies CSVRTGDGYTF.

This clonotype showed up just a few times. The chain couples TRBV6-2 or TRBV6-3 to TRBJ2-1; 9 nucleotides align to TRBD1. The CDR3 has 16 amino acids. V lost 2 bases and J lost 5; bases outside the gene matches: 7. Germline V CDR1 and CDR2: MNHEY, SVGEGT. The CDR3: CASSYPGTGRDNEQFF. In DNA, the CDR3 is TGTGCCAGCAGTTACCCCGGGACAGGGAGGGACAATGAGCAGTTCTTC.

In this sample, this clonotype turned up a few times. The chain combines TRBV6-2 or TRBV6-3 with TRBJ2-7; 8 nucleotides agree with TRBD1. From germline, CDR1 is MNHEY and CDR2 SVGEGT. V shed 6 bases and J 0 bases; nucleotides not matched to a gene: 7. The CDR3 totals 15 residues. As DNA, the CDR3 is TGTGCCAGCAGCCAGGACAGGGCAAGCTCCTACGAGCAGTACTTC. This translates into CASSQDRASSYEQYF.

This clonotype has just a few counts. This chain joins TRBV6-2 or TRBV6-3 and TRBJ1-1; D not certain. This CDR3 is built from 14 residues. The V gene lost 0 bases and the J gene lost 2 bases, with 7 bases spanning the gap. Germline lookup yields CDR1 MNHEY and CDR2 SVGEGT. The CDR3 DNA follows: TGTGCCAGCAGTTACTCCGGGATTAACACTGAAGCTTTCTTT. Protein: CASSYSGINTEAFF.

V is TRBV28 and J is TRBJ2-7; possibly TRBD1 or TRBD2 for D (5 bases each). The V end lost 6 bases, the J end lost 7 bases, and 31 bases lay between the germline ends. This CDR3 region has 18 residues. Germline CDR1 MDHEN, CDR2 SYDVKM. CDR3 sequence reads: CASRTSTNARERWGEQYF. The CDR3 DNA sequence: TGTGCCAGCAGGACCTCCACAAACGCTCGTGAGCGCTGGGGGGAGCAGTACTTC. The full variable domain, completed using reference TRBV28 and TRBJ2-7, is DVKVTQSSRYLVKRTGEKVFLECVQDMDHENMFWYRQDPGLGLRLIYFSYDVKMKEKGDIPEGYSVSREKKERFSLILESASTNQTSMYLCASRTSTNARERWGEQYFGPGTRLTVT.

Only a few counts were recorded for this clonotype. V usage is TRBV18 and J usage is TRBJ2-1; a weak D match, TRBD1 (5 bases). The CDR3 length is 16 residues. Per the germline V gene, CDR1 is KGHSH and CDR2 is LQKENI. V was trimmed by 3 bases and J by 4 bases, leaving 16 bases between them. The CDR3, as DNA: TGTGCCAGCTCACCGTTAGAAGGGGATTCGTACAATGAGCAGTTCTTC. It yields the protein CASSPLEGDSYNEQFF.

As for this clonotype: One end of the junction is discordant with germline, which a read error may explain. The chain carries TRBV9 and TRBJ2-1, with a weak D call TRBD2 (6 bases). TRBJ2-7 matches the DNA end more closely, so the J call is doubtful. The CDR3 is 14 amino acids. Germline assignment: CDR1 SGDLS and CDR2 YYNGEE. The CDR3 nucleotides read TGTGCCAGCAGCCCCCCGGGACTCTCCTTCGAGCAGTACTTC. It yields the protein CASSPPGLSFEQYF.

The chain combines TRBV5-1 with TRBJ2-4; possible D gene TRBD1, 6 bases. This CDR3 is 16 amino acids long. V lost 3 bases and J 0 bases, leaving 13 bases between the germline ends. Germline lookup yields CDR1 SGHRS and CDR2 YFSETQ. The CDR3 DNA follows: TGCGCCAGCAGCTCACAGGGAAAAGGAGCCAAAAACATTCAGTACTTC. Its protein is CASSSQGKGAKNIQYF.

The chain employs TRBV5-1 and TRBJ1-2, with D unresolved. Germline CDR1 SGHRS, CDR2 YFSETQ. The CDR3 sequence is 13 residues long. Between the trimmed V and J ends, which lost 0 bases and 7 bases, there was a span of 10 bases. CDR3 DNA: TGCGCCAGCAGCTTGGCCACGGGGTCTGGCTACACCTTC. This translates into CASSLATGSGYTF.

Details on this clonotype: The junction does not match germline at one end; this may be a read error. The gene calls are TRBV12-3 or TRBV12-4 and TRBJ2-2, with 7 bases matching TRBD1. The CDR3 has 14 residues. The CDR3 region is CAGSLGTDPGELFF. The CDR3 bases are TGTGCCGGCAGCCTTGGGACAGACCCCGGGGAGCTGTTTTTT.

This clonotype has just one count. This chain links TRBV12-3 or TRBV12-4 with TRBJ1-2; tentative D call: TRBD1 (6 bases). Trimming pared 6 bases from V and 7 bases from J, leaving 15 bases between. This CDR3 contains 13 residues. The CDR3 DNA follows: TGTGCCAGCAGCTCTCCAGGGGAGCGTGGCTACACCTTC. It encodes CASSSPGERGYTF.

This clonotype was seen a handful of times. The chain uses TRBV28 and TRBJ2-7; D remains unclear. The CDR3 is made up of 16 amino acids. The germline V gene has CDR1 MDHEN and CDR2 SYDVKM. The V and J ends lost 4 bases and 4 bases respectively, with 20 bases between them. DNA for the CDR3: TGTGCCAGCAGTTCCCTATCCCCAGTCAGACCTTACGAGCAGTACTTC. Its protein product is CASSSLSPVRPYEQYF.

The chain links TRBV2 to TRBJ2-1; possible D gene TRBD2, 5 bases. Germline V gives CDR1 SNHLY, CDR2 FYNNEI. The CDR3 extends over 15 amino acids. Trimming removed 2 bases at V and 0 bases at J, with 8 bases between. The CDR3 nucleotides are TGTGCCAGCAGTGAAACGGGGAGCTCCTACAATGAGCAGTTCTTC. Translating it yields CASSETGSSYNEQFF.